Each of the 11 T cell receptor beta chains below was sequenced from the same sample in a study of siplizumab effects on memory and regulatory T cells. Measured with immunoSEQ multiplex PCR; TCRdb has only the in-frame clones, and not every one. The data show tens of thousands of clones, 90% to 95% seen once. Sequencing used non-Treg CD4+ T cells sorted from blood. These receptors originate from a human donor in good health.

CDR3 residues: CASSLKSQPPYEQYF. The CDR3 DNA reads TGCGCCAGCAGCTTAAAGAGCCAACCCCCCTACGAGCAGTACTTC. V is TRBV4-3 and J is TRBJ2-7; D is uncertain. Germline CDR1 is LGHNA and CDR2 is YSLEER. The germline V and J ends were trimmed by 5 bases and 2 bases, with 16 bases remaining between them. The CDR3 has 15 amino acids.

The V and J genes are TRBV6-5 and TRBJ2-1; TRBD1 is a possible D gene (5 bases). This CDR3 has 14 residues. With 6 bases removed from V and 7 bases from J, the gap between germline ends came to 16 bases. The germline V gene has CDR1 MNHEY and CDR2 SVGAGI. CDR3 DNA: TGTGCCAGCAGCCGCAGGGTTGTCGGGAATGAGCAGTTCTTC. It encodes CASSRRVVGNEQFF.

This clone was counted a single time. This chain uses TRBV30 with TRBJ1-1; D uncertain. Between the trimmed V and J ends, which lost 4 bases and 2 bases, there was a span of 8 bases. Per the germline V gene, CDR1 is GTSNPN and CDR2 is SVGIG (reference sequence). This CDR3 spans 12 amino acids. CDR3 DNA: TGTGCCTGGACCGACACCAACACTGAAGCTTTCTTT. Translating it yields CAWTDTNTEAFF.

The V gene is TRBV11-3, the J gene TRBJ1-1; 8 positions match TRBD1. The length of the CDR3 is 14 residues. Germline V lookup: CDR1 SGHNT, CDR2 YENEEA. V shed 5 bases, J shed 5 bases, and the junction held 7 bases outside the gene matches. CDR3 amino acids: CASSAGTGLTEAFF. The DNA of the CDR3 is TGTGCCAGCAGCGCCGGGACAGGTTTGACTGAAGCTTTCTTT.

CDR3 region: CASSLDLVGRGGYTF. The CDR3 region has the DNA TGTGCCAGCAGCTTAGATCTAGTGGGGCGAGGTGGCTACACCTTC. The chain is built from TRBV7-2 and TRBJ1-2; perhaps TRBD1 as D (5 bases). This CDR3 spans 15 amino acids. Germline CDR1 and CDR2: SGHTA and FQGNSA. V was cut by 1 base and J by 7 bases, with 16 bases left in between. Combining the CDR3 with reference TRBV7-2 and TRBJ1-2 gives the whole variable domain GAGVSQSPSNKVTEKGKDVELRCDPISGHTALYWYRQSLGQGLEFLIYFQGNSAPDKSGLPSDRFSAERTGGSVSTLTIQRTQQEDSAVYLCASSLDLVGRGGYTFGSGTRLTVV.

The gene calls are TRBV5-1 and TRBJ1-2; TRBD1 might be the D (5 bases). This CDR3 is built from 15 residues. Germline values: CDR1 SGHRS, CDR2 YFSETQ. The germline V and J ends were trimmed by 6 bases and 3 bases, with 18 bases remaining between them. The CDR3 region is CASTRAGPGDYGYTF. In DNA, the CDR3 is TGCGCCAGCACACGAGCAGGGCCGGGGGACTATGGCTACACCTTC.

The chain uses TRBV9 and TRBJ2-7; 11 bases fit TRBD2. The CDR3 runs 15 residues. The V and J ends lost 3 bases and 1 base, in that order; junction bases with no gene match: 3. In germline, CDR1 is SGDLS, CDR2 YYNGEE. Written as DNA, the CDR3 is TGTGCCAGCAGCGCCACTAGCGGGAGTTCCTACGAGCAGTACTTC. Its translation is CASSATSGSSYEQYF.

The rearrangement links TRBV18 to TRBJ2-5; possible D gene TRBD2, 7 bases. The CDR3 is 14 residues long. CDR1 and CDR2 from the germline V gene are KGHSH and LQKENI. Trimming cost V 4 bases and J 3 bases, with 12 bases left between them. CDR3 coding DNA: TGTGCCAGCTCACGGGGGGGCGCGGAAGAGACCCAGTACTTC. It codes for CASSRGGAEETQYF.

The V call is TRBV5-1, the J call TRBJ2-6, with D maybe TRBD1 (6 bases). The CDR3 totals 15 residues. Germline CDR1 SGHRS, CDR2 YFSETQ. Trimming took 2 bases from V and 0 from J, leaving 6 bases between them. CDR3 residues: CASSFRGSGANVLTF. The CDR3 DNA sequence: TGCGCCAGCAGCTTCAGGGGCTCTGGGGCCAACGTCCTGACTTTC.

This clone was found once. The same CDR3 can be traced to other DNA sequences in this sample. This chain uses TRBV20-1 with TRBJ2-5; D remains ambiguous. V shed 1 base and J shed 5 bases, with 5 bases lying between them. Looked up from germline, CDR1 is DFQATT and CDR2 is SNEGSKA (reference sequence). The CDR3 runs to 11 residues. CDR3 region: CSARAWETQYF. The CDR3 region has the DNA TGCAGTGCTAGAGCCTGGGAGACCCAGTACTTC.

V and J are TRBV30 and TRBJ2-2, with 10 bases identical to TRBD2. CDR3 length: 16 residues. Germline V lookup: CDR1 GTSNPN, CDR2 SVGIG (reference sequence). The V gene end was trimmed by 5 bases and the J gene end by 3 bases; junction bases not matched to a gene: 9. The CDR3 nucleotides are TGTGCCTGGCAGAGAGGGGGACTAGCGCACACCGGGGAGCTGTTTTTT. It encodes CAWQRGGLAHTGELFF.